The rows below give T cell receptor beta chains drawn from one sample of a study of type 1 and type 2 diabetes patients. Via MiXCR, TCRdb re-called the multiplex PCR reads, giving one row per CDR3 protein. Of a few hundred thousand distinct CDR3 sequences listed, around 50% are singletons. Specimen: peripheral blood mononuclear cells (PBMCs). Every receptor here comes from a man aged 18-30 years with type 2 diabetes. Each CDR3 is given with its conserved first and last residue. The order of the fields is V gene, J gene, CDR3 length, clone size, D gene, CDR3 DNA, CDR3 protein. The D gene is left open where the match is weak. For some rows the clone size is stated as once, few or many, or as a class when expanded; others skip it.

TRBV20-1	TRBJ2-5	12	NA	NA	TGCAGTGCTAGGGACACAGGTTTGGACCAGTACTTC	CSARDTGLDQYF
TRBV9	TRBJ2-3	15	NA	NA	TGTGCCAGCAGCGTAGAGGGCAGGAGCACAGATACGCAGTATTTT	CASSVEGRSTDTQYF
TRBV24-1	TRBJ2-3	11	few	NA	TGTGCCACCAGTGATTCACTCACGCAGTATTTT	CATSDSLTQYF
TRBV6-2/TRBV6-3	TRBJ2-3	15	few	TRBD2	TGTGCCAGCAGGCCAACTAGCGGGTTAGGAGATACGCAGTATTTT	CASRPTSGLGDTQYF
TRBV24-1	TRBJ2-1	15	NA	TRBD1	TGTGCCACCAGTGGCGAGGGGGCGCTGGGCAATGAGCAGTTCTTC	CATSGEGALGNEQFF
TRBV7-2	TRBJ1-6	14	medium-sized	NA	TGTGCCAGCAGCTTCGGGACACATAATTCACCCCTCCACTTT	CASSFGTHNSPLHF
TRBV6-6	TRBJ2-7	13	many	NA	TGTGCCAGCAGTGTTGCGGTCTCCTACGAGCAGTACTTC	CASSVAVSYEQYF
TRBV7-2	TRBJ2-3	14	few	NA	TGTGCCAGCAGCTTAGCCAGGGGCACAGATACGCAGTATTTT	CASSLARGTDTQYF
TRBV19	TRBJ1-2	17	many	TRBD1	TGTGCCAGTAGTAAATTGGGTGAGACAGGGTTGTTCTATGGCTACACCTTC	CASSKLGETGLFYGYTF
TRBV9	TRBJ2-5	15	NA	NA	TGTGCCAGCAGCCTTATCCCGGGGGTCCAAGAGACCCAGTACTTC	CASSLIPGVQETQYF
TRBV19	TRBJ2-1	16	few	TRBD2	TGTGCCAGTAGTCGAGATGCTAGCGGGGGCCTTCGGGAGCAGTTCTTC	CASSRDASGGLREQFF
TRBV20-1	TRBJ1-5	13	NA	TRBD1	TGCAGTGCTTGGGACAGGGGGAATCAGCCCCAGCATTTT	CSAWDRGNQPQHF
TRBV29-1	TRBJ2-1	12	NA	NA	TGCAGCGTTGAAGAAGGGTGGCGTGAGCAGTTCTTC	CSVEEGWREQFF
TRBV7-8	TRBJ1-2	12	many	NA	TGTGCCAGCAGCTTAGCGACGGGGGGCTACACCTTC	CASSLATGGYTF
TRBV5-1	TRBJ2-7	14	many	NA	TGCGCCAGCAGCTTGGGACTATCTTCCTACGAGCAGTACTTC	CASSLGLSSYEQYF
TRBV25-1	TRBJ2-5	16	NA	TRBD2	TGTGCCAGCAGTCGGACTAGCGGGAGGGGTTGGGAGACCCAGTACTTC	CASSRTSGRGWETQYF
TRBV29-1	TRBJ2-5	10	NA	NA	TGCAGCGTTGCGTCCGGGACCCAGTACTTC	CSVASGTQYF
TRBV30	TRBJ2-7	15	NA	NA	TGTGCCTGGAGTGTATTATGGACGGATACCTACGAGCAGTACTTC	CAWSVLWTDTYEQYF
TRBV19	TRBJ2-3	14	NA	NA	TGTGCCAGTAGTATTGGGGGGTTTATAGATACGCAGTATTTT	CASSIGGFIDTQYF
TRBV6-1	TRBJ2-7	17	NA	TRBD2	TGTGCCAGCAAGCGGACTAGCGGGAACCCCAGCTCCTACGAGCAGTACTTC	CASKRTSGNPSSYEQYF
TRBV2	TRBJ2-1	14	NA	NA	TGTGCCAGCAGTGAAGAGGACTCCTACAATGAGCAGTTCTTC	CASSEEDSYNEQFF
TRBV6-2/TRBV6-3	TRBJ2-7	16	NA	NA	TGTGCCAGCAGTTACTCCGGTATTGGTAATAATTACGAGCAGTACTTC	CASSYSGIGNNYEQYF
TRBV9	TRBJ1-1	13	NA	NA	TGTGCCAGCAGCGTAGATGGTAGCACTGAAGCTTTCTTT	CASSVDGSTEAFF
TRBV7-9	TRBJ2-7	14	few	TRBD1	TGTGCCAGCAGCGCTTCCGGGACAGTCTACGAGCAGTACTTC	CASSASGTVYEQYF
TRBV20-1	TRBJ2-1	14	NA	TRBD2	TGCAGTGCACCGACTAGCGGGGATTACAATGAGCAGTTCTTC	CSAPTSGDYNEQFF
TRBV15	TRBJ2-7	13	few	TRBD1	TGTGCCACCAGTACCGACAGGGGGGACGAGCAGTACTTC	CATSTDRGDEQYF
TRBV30	TRBJ2-3	14	NA	NA	TGTGCCTGGAGTGTGGAGGGGTTTACAGATACGCAGTATTTT	CAWSVEGFTDTQYF
TRBV10-2	TRBJ1-1	15	few	TRBD1	TGCGCCAGCAGTGACGGGACAGGGGCGGTCACTGAAGCTTTCTTT	CASSDGTGAVTEAFF
TRBV12-5	TRBJ1-1	11	NA	TRBD1	TGTGCCGGAACAACAGGGGATGAAGCTTTCTTT	CAGTTGDEAFF
TRBV7-2	TRBJ2-3	15	NA	NA	TGTGCCAGCAGCTTGTTAGGAGGGGCCCCAGATACGCAGTATTTT	CASSLLGGAPDTQYF
TRBV7-3	TRBJ2-1	15	NA	NA	TGTGCCAGCAGCTTAAATATAAGGGGAGCGAATGAGCAGTTCTTC	CASSLNIRGANEQFF
TRBV9	TRBJ2-7	14	NA	NA	TGTGCCAGCAGCGTATCTAGCGAGAACTACGAGCAGTACTTC	CASSVSSENYEQYF
TRBV5-1	TRBJ2-7	16	NA	TRBD1	TGCGCCAGCAGCTCGAATGCGGGACAGGGGGCTTACGAGCAGTACTTC	CASSSNAGQGAYEQYF
TRBV6-1	TRBJ1-2	15	few	NA	TGTGCCAGCAGTGAAGGAGTAGTAGCTAACTATGGCTACACCTTC	CASSEGVVANYGYTF
TRBV12-3/TRBV12-4	TRBJ2-3	15	few	NA	TGTGCCAGCAGTTTCTCAGCGACTAGCACAGATACGCAGTATTTT	CASSFSATSTDTQYF
TRBV30	TRBJ1-2	14	NA	NA	TGTGCCTGGATCCGAGACCTAAGTTACTATGGCTACACCTTC	CAWIRDLSYYGYTF
TRBV7-3	TRBJ2-2	16	NA	NA	TGTGCCAGCAGCCCATCAGGGGCCGCCGGGTCCGGGGAGCTGTTTTTT	CASSPSGAAGSGELFF
TRBV19	TRBJ2-5	14	once	TRBD1	TGTGCCAGTAGTGCCGGGACAGGGCCGAAGACCCAGTACTTC	CASSAGTGPKTQYF
TRBV10-3	TRBJ2-7	15	many	TRBD2	TGTGCCATCAGGGTAGAGGGACTAGCGGGGAACGAGCAGTACTTC	CAIRVEGLAGNEQYF
TRBV25-1	TRBJ2-5	15	many	NA	TGTGCCAGCAGTGAACCTAGCGCGATCCAAGAGACCCAGTACTTC	CASSEPSAIQETQYF
TRBV2	TRBJ2-1	15	NA	NA	TGCGCCAGCGAAAGAAGCGGCCTAAGATACAATGAGCAGTTCTTC	CASERSGLRYNEQFF
TRBV7-2	TRBJ2-1	15	NA	NA	TGTGCCAGCAGTCCCGACTCTTCAACCTTCCATGAGCAGTTCTTC	CASSPDSSTFHEQFF
TRBV2	TRBJ1-2	15	NA	NA	TGTGCCAGCAGTGAAGGGGCCGAGGGAGCGGATGGCTACACCTTC	CASSEGAEGADGYTF
TRBV30	TRBJ1-1	15	NA	NA	TGTGCCTGGAGTGTTAGCTTTTACGGGCACACTGAAGCTTTCTTT	CAWSVSFYGHTEAFF
TRBV9	TRBJ2-5	15	few	NA	TGTGCCAGCAGCGTAGATTGGGCAGGGCAAGAGACCCAGTACTTC	CASSVDWAGQETQYF
TRBV5-1	TRBJ1-2	15	few	TRBD1	TGTGCCAGCAGCGAAGGGACAGGGCGGGACAATGGCTACACCTTC	CASSEGTGRDNGYTF
TRBV20-1	TRBJ1-2	14	NA	NA	TGCAGTGCTACCCCAGGAATACAACTCCATGGCTACACCTTC	CSATPGIQLHGYTF
TRBV7-8	TRBJ2-1	17	NA	NA	TGTGCCAGCAGCTTAGCTTCCGGGACCCGCAGTGGGGATGAGCAGTTCTTC	CASSLASGTRSGDEQFF
TRBV2	TRBJ2-5	12	NA	NA	TGTGCCAGCAGTGACGAACAAGAGACCCAGTACTTC	CASSDEQETQYF
TRBV7-9	TRBJ2-7	16	few	NA	TGTGCCAGCAGCTTTAGTCCCGGTGGGAGCCGGAACGAGCAGTACTTC	CASSFSPGGSRNEQYF
TRBV6-1	TRBJ2-3	15	NA	NA	TGTGCCAGCAGTTACTCGAGAGGGGGTTCCGATACGCAGTATTTT	CASSYSRGGSDTQYF
TRBV14	TRBJ1-2	13	NA	NA	TGTGCCAGCAGCCAAGGCGTACACTATGGCTACACCTTC	CASSQGVHYGYTF
TRBV6-5	TRBJ2-7	15	NA	TRBD1	TGTGCCAGCAGTTACCCCAGACAGGGGTCCTACGAGCAGTACTTC	CASSYPRQGSYEQYF
TRBV30	TRBJ2-5	12	NA	NA	TGTGCCTGGAATAGCTTCCAAGAGACCCAGTACTTC	CAWNSFQETQYF